This T cell receptor (beta chain) is from a study of T cells in Graves' hyperthyroidism and ophthalmopathy. From germline, CDR1 is LNHDA and CDR2 SQIVND (reference sequence). This CDR3 comprises 16 residues. With V trimmed by 9 bases and J by 7 bases, 17 bases remained unmatched. RNA transcripts served as the template for amplifying TCR beta CDR3 regions. The primer set for the first-round RT-PCR of the TCR CDR3 was HTBI. TCRdb reprocessed the multiplex PCR reads via MiXCR and lists one record per CDR3 protein. The sample lists around 620,000 distinct CDR3 sequences, just over 45% occurring once. This clonotype originated in an adult woman with Graves' disease, either hyperthyroidism or ophthalmopathy (not recorded which). The chain couples TRBV19 to TRBJ1-3, with 8 bases identical to TRBD1. Sequences were obtained from peripheral blood or thyroid tissue (not recorded which). Here the CDR3 reads CASSLCGQGGSNTIYF. CDR3 DNA sequence: TGTGCCAGCAGTCTATGCGGACAGGGTGGGTCGAACACCATATATTTT.